This TCR beta chain originates from a study of blood T cell repertoires in COVID-19. Looking at the study overall: The study drew acute and convalescent COVID-19 samples from the United States, Italy and Spain.

As handled by the study authors: The assay estimated nucleated cells by amplifying reference gene primers. Measured with immunoSEQ multiplex PCR; TCRdb has only the in-frame clones, and not every one. V, J and clone size are those of that table, while D and trimming were read from the DNA. The sample includes approximately 200,000 clones, about 80% of them seen just once. Trimming pared 3 bases from V and 2 bases from J, leaving 16 bases between. CDR3 size: 16 residues. The V gene's germline CDR1 is SGHAT and CDR2 FQNNGV. This clone has just one count. This TCR came from a woman aged 60 to 75 with acute or convalescent COVID-19. The chain couples TRBV11-2 to TRBJ1-1, with a possible D match to TRBD1 (5 bases). The material sequenced was peripheral blood. The CDR3 is CASSFRHSGGNTEAFF. The CDR3 nucleotides are TGTGCCAGCAGCTTTAGACATTCGGGGGGTAACACTGAAGCTTTCTTT. Variable domain in full (rest from reference TRBV11-2 and TRBJ1-1): EAGVAQSPRYKIIEKRQSVAFWCNPISGHATLYWYQQILGQGPKLLIQFQNNGVVDDSQLPKDRFSAERLKGVDSTLKIQPAKLEDSAVYLCASSFRHSGGNTEAFFGQGTRLTVV.